These T cell receptor beta chains were read from a single sample in a study of T cells in Graves' hyperthyroidism and ophthalmopathy. TCRdb ran MiXCR on the multiplex PCR reads and lists one entry per CDR3 protein. The repertoire has 500,000 to 800,000 distinct CDR3 sequences, over 40% of them found once; the top ten carry roughly 7.2%. The sample was peripheral blood or thyroid tissue (not recorded which). All receptors come from an adult man with Graves' disease, either hyperthyroidism or ophthalmopathy (not recorded which). Both conserved end residues are part of each CDR3. Each record gives: J gene, clone size, D gene, V gene, CDR3 protein, CDR3 DNA. D genes are given only for firm matches. Clone size appears in some rows only: once, few, many, or a class for an expanded clone.

j_call: TRBJ1-2
clone_size: NA
d_call: TRBD1
v_call: TRBV29-1
cdr3_aa: CSASGGANYGYTF
cdr3_nt: TGCAGCGCCTCAGGGGGAGCTAACTATGGCTACACCTTC

j_call: TRBJ1-5
clone_size: many
d_call: TRBD1
v_call: TRBV12-3/TRBV12-4
cdr3_aa: CASSPRGQANQPQHF
cdr3_nt: TGTGCCAGCAGTCCCCGAGGACAGGCAAATCAGCCCCAGCATTTT

j_call: TRBJ1-4
clone_size: NA
d_call: NA
v_call: TRBV2
cdr3_aa: CASSRGGNTGGEKLFF
cdr3_nt: TGTGCCAGCAGCAGGGGAGGTAACACCGGGGGTGAAAAACTGTTTTTT

j_call: TRBJ1-6
clone_size: many
d_call: TRBD1
v_call: TRBV10-3
cdr3_aa: CASSPRTGWSSPLHF
cdr3_nt: TGTGCCAGCAGTCCGAGGACAGGGTGGAGTTCACCCCTCCACTTT

j_call: TRBJ2-2
clone_size: NA
d_call: TRBD2
v_call: TRBV6-6
cdr3_aa: CASRTSGDTGELFF
cdr3_nt: TGTGCCAGCAGGACTAGCGGGGACACCGGGGAGCTGTTTTTT

j_call: TRBJ2-7
clone_size: many
d_call: NA
v_call: TRBV10-3
cdr3_aa: CAITPDYEQYF
cdr3_nt: TGTGCCATCACTCCGGACTACGAGCAGTACTTC

j_call: TRBJ2-5
clone_size: NA
d_call: TRBD2
v_call: TRBV20-1
cdr3_aa: CSARGGGGEETQYF
cdr3_nt: TGCAGTGCTAGAGGGGGCGGGGGGGAAGAGACCCAGTACTTC

j_call: TRBJ1-6
clone_size: many
d_call: TRBD1
v_call: TRBV12-3/TRBV12-4
cdr3_aa: CASSLATTGTGASPLHF
cdr3_nt: TGTGCCAGCAGTTTAGCCACAACCGGGACAGGGGCTTCACCCCTCCACTTT

j_call: TRBJ1-6
clone_size: NA
d_call: NA
v_call: TRBV15
cdr3_aa: CATSRDPGQGHSPLHF
cdr3_nt: TGTGCCACCAGCAGAGATCCTGGGCAGGGCCATTCACCCCTCCACTTT

j_call: TRBJ1-1
clone_size: NA
d_call: NA
v_call: TRBV24-1
cdr3_aa: CATSPTTGAEAFF
cdr3_nt: TGTGCCACCAGCCCAACTACGGGGGCTGAAGCTTTCTTT

j_call: TRBJ2-7
clone_size: NA
d_call: NA
v_call: TRBV5-1
cdr3_aa: CASSLTGADREQYF
cdr3_nt: TGCGCCAGCAGCTTGACGGGGGCGGATCGCGAGCAGTACTTC

j_call: TRBJ1-1
clone_size: NA
d_call: TRBD1
v_call: TRBV9
cdr3_aa: CASSVESPGTGNTEASF
cdr3_nt: TGTGCCAGCAGCGTAGAATCCCCCGGGACAGGGAACACTGAAGCTTCCTTT

j_call: TRBJ1-2
clone_size: NA
d_call: NA
v_call: TRBV5-1
cdr3_aa: CASSLGEVPTF
cdr3_nt: TGCGCCAGCAGCTTGGGGGAAGTTCCCACCTTC

j_call: TRBJ1-6
clone_size: NA
d_call: TRBD1
v_call: TRBV19
cdr3_aa: CASSLSRQGSSYNSPLHF
cdr3_nt: TGTGCCAGTAGTTTGTCGCGACAGGGTAGCTCCTATAATTCACCCCTCCACTTT

j_call: TRBJ1-2
clone_size: few
d_call: NA
v_call: TRBV12-3/TRBV12-4
cdr3_aa: CASSLIGIGYGYTF
cdr3_nt: TGTGCCAGCAGTTTAATAGGGATCGGCTATGGCTACACCTTC

j_call: TRBJ2-5
clone_size: NA
d_call: NA
v_call: TRBV9
cdr3_aa: CASSLIGAQYF
cdr3_nt: TGTGCCAGCAGTCTCATCGGGGCCCAGTACTTC

j_call: TRBJ1-1
clone_size: many
d_call: NA
v_call: TRBV10-3
cdr3_aa: CAIKAQGNTEAFF
cdr3_nt: TGTGCCATCAAAGCACAAGGAAACACTGAAGCTTTCTTT

j_call: TRBJ1-1
clone_size: NA
d_call: TRBD1
v_call: TRBV20-1
cdr3_aa: CSVKTGEKPEAFF
cdr3_nt: TGCAGTGTTAAGACAGGGGAAAAGCCTGAAGCTTTCTTT

j_call: TRBJ1-6
clone_size: many
d_call: NA
v_call: TRBV12-3/TRBV12-4
cdr3_aa: CASSLQGTTSPLHF
cdr3_nt: TGTGCCAGCAGTTTACAGGGGACTACCTCACCCCTCCACTTT

j_call: TRBJ1-1
clone_size: few
d_call: TRBD1
v_call: TRBV19
cdr3_aa: CASSPGQVLNTEAFF
cdr3_nt: TGTGCCAGTAGCCCCGGACAGGTTTTGAACACTGAAGCTTTCTTT

j_call: TRBJ1-2
clone_size: many
d_call: NA
v_call: TRBV29-1
cdr3_aa: CSVTEEGSNYGYTF
cdr3_nt: TGCAGCGTTACCGAGGAGGGATCGAACTATGGCTACACCTTC

j_call: TRBJ1-5
clone_size: few
d_call: TRBD1
v_call: TRBV5-6
cdr3_aa: CASSSDRDRVKQPQHF
cdr3_nt: TGTGCCAGCAGCTCCGACCGGGACAGGGTTAAACAGCCCCAGCATTTT

j_call: TRBJ1-2
clone_size: NA
d_call: TRBD1
v_call: TRBV25-1
cdr3_aa: CASSAMTGVAYGYTF
cdr3_nt: TGTGCCAGCAGTGCTATGACAGGGGTGGCCTATGGCTACACCTTC

j_call: TRBJ1-1
clone_size: NA
d_call: TRBD1
v_call: TRBV7-9
cdr3_aa: CASSTYRGRGDTEAFF
cdr3_nt: TGTGCCAGCAGCACCTACAGGGGGCGTGGGGACACTGAAGCTTTCTTT

j_call: TRBJ1-6
clone_size: NA
d_call: NA
v_call: TRBV20-1
cdr3_aa: CSARDSTDYNSPLHF
cdr3_nt: TGCAGTGCTAGAGACTCGACAGATTATAATTCACCCCTCCACTTT

j_call: TRBJ2-7
clone_size: NA
d_call: TRBD1
v_call: TRBV6-6
cdr3_aa: CASSKRGQGSYEQYF
cdr3_nt: TGTGCCAGCAGTAAGCGTGGACAGGGGTCCTACGAGCAGTACTTC

j_call: TRBJ1-3
clone_size: many
d_call: TRBD1
v_call: TRBV7-2
cdr3_aa: CASSQGANGNTIYF
cdr3_nt: TGTGCCAGCAGTCAGGGGGCGAACGGAAACACCATATATTTT

j_call: TRBJ2-5
clone_size: many
d_call: NA
v_call: TRBV20-1
cdr3_aa: CSARDRARETQYF
cdr3_nt: TGCAGTGCTAGAGATCGTGCGCGGGAGACCCAGTACTTC

j_call: TRBJ1-2
clone_size: NA
d_call: NA
v_call: TRBV7-9
cdr3_aa: CASSSLGADYYGYTF
cdr3_nt: TGTGCCAGCAGTTCACTGGGGGCCGATTACTATGGCTACACCTTC

j_call: TRBJ1-3
clone_size: NA
d_call: NA
v_call: TRBV9
cdr3_aa: CASSVRPSSGNTIYF
cdr3_nt: TGTGCCAGCAGCGTAAGACCGAGCTCTGGAAACACCATATATTTT

j_call: TRBJ1-2
clone_size: NA
d_call: NA
v_call: TRBV19
cdr3_aa: CASSIVDGEVYGYTF
cdr3_nt: TGTGCCAGTAGTATAGTTGACGGGGAGGTCTATGGCTACACCTTC

j_call: TRBJ1-6
clone_size: NA
d_call: NA
v_call: TRBV12-3/TRBV12-4
cdr3_aa: CASSLEGELHF
cdr3_nt: TGTGCCAGCAGTTTGGAGGGGGAGCTCCACTTT

j_call: TRBJ2-7
clone_size: NA
d_call: NA
v_call: TRBV5-1
cdr3_aa: CASSLPGFVDEQYF
cdr3_nt: TGCGCCAGCAGCTTGCCGGGGTTCGTGGACGAGCAGTACTTC

j_call: TRBJ1-1
clone_size: NA
d_call: TRBD1
v_call: TRBV10-3
cdr3_aa: CAISARRDRGPEAFF
cdr3_nt: TGTGCCATCAGTGCTAGACGGGACAGAGGACCTGAAGCTTTCTTT

j_call: TRBJ2-2
clone_size: NA
d_call: TRBD1
v_call: TRBV29-1
cdr3_aa: CSVGQGASGELFF
cdr3_nt: TGCAGCGTTGGACAGGGGGCCTCCGGGGAGCTGTTTTTT

j_call: TRBJ1-1
clone_size: few
d_call: TRBD1
v_call: TRBV12-3/TRBV12-4
cdr3_aa: CASSPQGKGVTEAFF
cdr3_nt: TGTGCCAGCAGTCCACAGGGGAAAGGGGTAACTGAAGCTTTCTTT

j_call: TRBJ1-2
clone_size: NA
d_call: TRBD1
v_call: TRBV7-2
cdr3_aa: CASSNRQGKYGYTF
cdr3_nt: TGTGCCAGCAGCAACAGACAGGGAAAGTATGGCTACACCTTC

j_call: TRBJ2-5
clone_size: many
d_call: NA
v_call: TRBV20-1
cdr3_aa: CSARGGLGETQYF
cdr3_nt: TGCAGTGCTAGAGGGGGCTTGGGGGAGACCCAGTACTTC

j_call: TRBJ1-1
clone_size: many
d_call: NA
v_call: TRBV29-1
cdr3_aa: CSVDGRNTEAFF
cdr3_nt: TGCAGCGTTGACGGGAGGAACACTGAAGCTTTCTTT

j_call: TRBJ1-5
clone_size: NA
d_call: NA
v_call: TRBV5-8
cdr3_aa: CASSPGETSNQPQHF
cdr3_nt: TGTGCCAGCAGCCCAGGGGAAACTAGCAATCAGCCCCAGCATTTT

j_call: TRBJ1-1
clone_size: NA
d_call: NA
v_call: TRBV19
cdr3_aa: CASSITSVNTEAFF
cdr3_nt: TGTGCCAGTAGTATAACCAGCGTGAACACTGAAGCTTTCTTT

j_call: TRBJ1-4
clone_size: many
d_call: NA
v_call: TRBV20-1
cdr3_aa: CSAREGEKLFF
cdr3_nt: TGCAGTGCTAGAGAGGGAGAAAAACTGTTTTTT

j_call: TRBJ1-2
clone_size: NA
d_call: NA
v_call: TRBV2
cdr3_aa: CASRAGTDNYGYTF
cdr3_nt: TGTGCCAGCAGAGCTGGGACCGACAACTATGGCTACACCTTC